The rows below give T cell receptor beta chains drawn from one sample of a study of blood T cell repertoires in COVID-19. Profiled with immunoSEQ multiplex PCR; TCRdb holds only in-frame clones, not every one. The data contain 45,000 to 60,000 clones, around 80% of them singletons. The sequenced sample was peripheral blood. Every receptor here comes from a human donor with active or convalescent COVID-19. The donor label of this sample is uncertain. CDR3s include the opening cysteine and the closing phenylalanine or tryptophan. A D gene is named only where the DNA matches it firmly. A row's size may be missing; if present it is once, few, many or a size class.

J gene: TRBJ1-2; V gene: TRBV11-2; D gene: -; clone size: -; CDR3 DNA: TGTGCCAGCAGCTTTACAGGGAACTATGGCTACACCTTC; CDR3 protein: CASSFTGNYGYTF
J gene: TRBJ1-4; V gene: TRBV9; D gene: -; clone size: -; CDR3 DNA: TGTGCCAGCAGCGTGGAGGACAGTTTTAATGAAAAACTGTTTTTT; CDR3 protein: CASSVEDSFNEKLFF
J gene: TRBJ2-7; V gene: TRBV27; D gene: TRBD2; clone size: -; CDR3 DNA: TGTGCCAGCAGCGCTCGGCTAGCGGGAACCAAAGAGCAGTACTTC; CDR3 protein: CASSARLAGTKEQYF
J gene: TRBJ1-2; V gene: TRBV28; D gene: -; clone size: -; CDR3 DNA: TGTGCCAGCAGTCCCCTTAACTATGGCTACACCTTC; CDR3 protein: CASSPLNYGYTF
J gene: TRBJ2-3; V gene: TRBV6-1; D gene: TRBD1; clone size: -; CDR3 DNA: TGTGCCAGCAGTGAACTAGGGGGCAACACAGATACGCAGTATTTT; CDR3 protein: CASSELGGNTDTQYF
J gene: TRBJ1-2; V gene: TRBV3-1/TRBV3-2; D gene: TRBD1; clone size: few; CDR3 DNA: TGTGCCAGCAGCCATATGGGGACAGGGGGGAATGGCTACACCTTC; CDR3 protein: CASSHMGTGGNGYTF
J gene: TRBJ1-2; V gene: TRBV5-4; D gene: TRBD1; clone size: -; CDR3 DNA: TGTGCCAGCAGCACCGGACAGGAGACGTATGGCTACACCTTC; CDR3 protein: CASSTGQETYGYTF
J gene: TRBJ2-5; V gene: TRBV11-2; D gene: -; clone size: -; CDR3 DNA: TGTGCCAGCAGCGGGGGACATCAAGAGACCCAGTACTTC; CDR3 protein: CASSGGHQETQYF
J gene: TRBJ2-5; V gene: TRBV6-5; D gene: -; clone size: -; CDR3 DNA: TGTGCCAGCAAAACAGGGCAGTACGGGGGGGAGACCCAGTACTTC; CDR3 protein: CASKTGQYGGETQYF
J gene: TRBJ1-4; V gene: TRBV5-5; D gene: -; clone size: few; CDR3 DNA: TGTGCCAGCAGCTTAGGCCTTTACAGGGCGACGGAAGAAAAACTGTTTTTT; CDR3 protein: CASSLGLYRATEEKLFF
J gene: TRBJ2-2; V gene: TRBV3-1/TRBV3-2; D gene: TRBD2; clone size: -; CDR3 DNA: TGTGCCAGCAGCCAAGCAGGACTAGCTGGGGGCGGGGAGCTGTTTTTT; CDR3 protein: CASSQAGLAGGGELFF
J gene: TRBJ1-5; V gene: TRBV15; D gene: -; clone size: -; CDR3 DNA: TGTGCCACCAGCAGAGCGGCAGGGACCGGGGGGAGAGCCCAGCATTTT; CDR3 protein: CATSRAAGTGGRAQHF
J gene: TRBJ1-2; V gene: TRBV9; D gene: -; clone size: -; CDR3 DNA: TGTGCCAGCAGCGTAGGACACCTTAACTATGGCTACACCTTC; CDR3 protein: CASSVGHLNYGYTF
J gene: TRBJ2-7; V gene: TRBV5-6; D gene: TRBD1; clone size: -; CDR3 DNA: TGTGCCAGCAGGAGAGAGGGACAGCGACTACGTGTGTACTTC; CDR3 protein: CASRREGQRLRVYF
J gene: TRBJ2-5; V gene: TRBV5-1; D gene: -; clone size: -; CDR3 DNA: TGCGCCAGCAGCTGGGGCAAGACCCAGTACTTC; CDR3 protein: CASSWGKTQYF
J gene: TRBJ1-2; V gene: TRBV27; D gene: TRBD1; clone size: -; CDR3 DNA: TGTGCCAGCAGTTTTAGGGACAGGGGCGGCTACACCTTC; CDR3 protein: CASSFRDRGGYTF
J gene: TRBJ2-3; V gene: TRBV7-6; D gene: -; clone size: -; CDR3 DNA: TGTGCCAGCAGCTCGTTGGGCGCAGGGGCAGATACGCAGTATTTT; CDR3 protein: CASSSLGAGADTQYF
J gene: TRBJ2-2; V gene: TRBV6-5; D gene: TRBD1; clone size: -; CDR3 DNA: TGTGCCAGCAGCCCGGGACAGGGGGCATCCGGGGAGCTGTTTTTT; CDR3 protein: CASSPGQGASGELFF
J gene: TRBJ2-7; V gene: TRBV5-5; D gene: -; clone size: few; CDR3 DNA: TGTGCCAGCAGCTTGGTACGGGGATACGAGCAGTACTTC; CDR3 protein: CASSLVRGYEQYF
J gene: TRBJ1-2; V gene: TRBV9; D gene: TRBD1; clone size: -; CDR3 DNA: TGTGCCAGCAGCGTAGTCCCAGGGGGGAGATATGGCTACACCTTC; CDR3 protein: CASSVVPGGRYGYTF
J gene: TRBJ2-7; V gene: TRBV28; D gene: TRBD1; clone size: -; CDR3 DNA: TGTGCCAGCAGTTTACAGGGGGTCGAGCAGTACTTC; CDR3 protein: CASSLQGVEQYF
J gene: TRBJ2-6; V gene: TRBV19; D gene: -; clone size: once; CDR3 DNA: TGTGCCAGTACTCGGGAGGGGGCGCACGGGGCCAACGTCCTGACTTTC; CDR3 protein: CASTREGAHGANVLTF
J gene: TRBJ1-2; V gene: TRBV5-4; D gene: TRBD1; clone size: -; CDR3 DNA: TGTGCCAGCAGCTTGGCCCGGGGACAGGTCCTGGGCTACACCTTC; CDR3 protein: CASSLARGQVLGYTF
J gene: TRBJ2-7; V gene: TRBV5-1; D gene: TRBD1; clone size: -; CDR3 DNA: TGCGCCAGTCAGGGACAGGCCCAAAACTCCTACGAGCAGTACTTC; CDR3 protein: CASQGQAQNSYEQYF
J gene: TRBJ1-3; V gene: TRBV30; D gene: -; clone size: -; CDR3 DNA: TGTGCCTGGAGTGTGTCGGTGGGAAACACCATATATTTT; CDR3 protein: CAWSVSVGNTIYF
J gene: TRBJ2-5; V gene: TRBV27; D gene: -; clone size: -; CDR3 DNA: TGTGCCAGCAGTTCCCCCCAGGGGGGAGGAGAGACCCAGTACTTC; CDR3 protein: CASSSPQGGGETQYF
J gene: TRBJ2-1; V gene: TRBV19; D gene: -; clone size: once; CDR3 DNA: TGTGCCAGTAGTATGGGAACGGGACTCTACAATGAGCAGTTCTTC; CDR3 protein: CASSMGTGLYNEQFF
J gene: TRBJ2-1; V gene: TRBV7-6; D gene: TRBD2; clone size: -; CDR3 DNA: TGTGCCAGCAGCCTCCCGAGAGCGGGGGACAATGAGCAGTTCTTC; CDR3 protein: CASSLPRAGDNEQFF
J gene: TRBJ2-1; V gene: TRBV7-3; D gene: TRBD2; clone size: -; CDR3 DNA: TGTGCCAGCAGCTTAAAAGTGGCTAGCGGGACCTCGGATGAGCAGTTCTTC; CDR3 protein: CASSLKVASGTSDEQFF
J gene: TRBJ2-5; V gene: TRBV9; D gene: -; clone size: -; CDR3 DNA: TGTGCCAGCAGCCAGGGGTGGGAGTACCAAGAGACCCAGTACTTC; CDR3 protein: CASSQGWEYQETQYF
J gene: TRBJ2-3; V gene: TRBV12-3/TRBV12-4; D gene: -; clone size: -; CDR3 DNA: TGTGCCAGCACCCCAGGGGTCTCCACGCAGTATTTT; CDR3 protein: CASTPGVSTQYF
J gene: TRBJ2-1; V gene: TRBV6-5; D gene: TRBD2; clone size: few; CDR3 DNA: TGTGCCAGCAGTTACGTTGCGGGGGGAGAGCAGTTCTTC; CDR3 protein: CASSYVAGGEQFF
J gene: TRBJ2-5; V gene: TRBV5-6; D gene: TRBD2; clone size: -; CDR3 DNA: TGTGCCAGCAGCTTGGCCTTAGCGGGAGGGCCAGGAGAGACCCAGTACTTC; CDR3 protein: CASSLALAGGPGETQYF
J gene: TRBJ1-4; V gene: TRBV9; D gene: -; clone size: few; CDR3 DNA: TGTGCCAGCAGCGCTACAGGGTGGGCTAATGAAAAACTGTTTTTT; CDR3 protein: CASSATGWANEKLFF
J gene: TRBJ1-1; V gene: TRBV5-1; D gene: -; clone size: once; CDR3 DNA: TGCGCCAGCAGCCAGGTGAACACTGAAGCTTTCTTT; CDR3 protein: CASSQVNTEAFF
J gene: TRBJ2-2; V gene: TRBV6-2/TRBV6-3; D gene: -; clone size: few; CDR3 DNA: TGTGCCAGCAGTTACGCAACTAGCCGGATGGGCGGGGAGCTGTTTTTT; CDR3 protein: CASSYATSRMGGELFF
J gene: TRBJ2-7; V gene: TRBV29-1; D gene: -; clone size: -; CDR3 DNA: TGCAGCGTTGAAGAGGGCCAGGGATGGTACTACGAGCAGTACTTC; CDR3 protein: CSVEEGQGWYYEQYF
J gene: TRBJ2-7; V gene: TRBV21-1; D gene: -; clone size: -; CDR3 DNA: TGTGCCAGCAGCCAGGGACAGGGAGGCTACGAGCAGTACTTC; CDR3 protein: CASSQGQGGYEQYF
J gene: TRBJ2-5; V gene: TRBV7-3; D gene: -; clone size: -; CDR3 DNA: TGTGCCAGCAGTCCGAGCGGACTCGGGGAGACCCAGTACTTC; CDR3 protein: CASSPSGLGETQYF
J gene: TRBJ2-1; V gene: TRBV30; D gene: -; clone size: -; CDR3 DNA: TGTGCCTGGGCGAGACTAGGGGCCTCCTACAATGAGCAGTTCTTC; CDR3 protein: CAWARLGASYNEQFF
J gene: TRBJ2-7; V gene: TRBV6-2/TRBV6-3; D gene: TRBD2; clone size: -; CDR3 DNA: TGTGCCAGCAGTGGCGGGACTAGCGGATACGAGCAGTACTTC; CDR3 protein: CASSGGTSGYEQYF
J gene: TRBJ2-2; V gene: TRBV24-1; D gene: TRBD2; clone size: -; CDR3 DNA: TGTGCCACCAGTGACTCGGGGGGGCCGCACACCGGGGAGCTGTTTTTT; CDR3 protein: CATSDSGGPHTGELFF
J gene: TRBJ1-4; V gene: TRBV5-1; D gene: -; clone size: -; CDR3 DNA: TGCGCCAGCCGCACAGCCTCGCCTAATGAAAAACTGTTTTTT; CDR3 protein: CASRTASPNEKLFF
J gene: TRBJ1-6; V gene: TRBV21-1; D gene: -; clone size: -; CDR3 DNA: TGTGCCAGCAGCAAGGACAGGGATGATTCACCCCTCCACTTT; CDR3 protein: CASSKDRDDSPLHF
J gene: TRBJ1-5; V gene: TRBV2; D gene: -; clone size: -; CDR3 DNA: TGTGCCAGCAGTCGACAGGTCAATCAGCCCCAGCATTTT; CDR3 protein: CASSRQVNQPQHF
J gene: TRBJ2-5; V gene: TRBV27; D gene: TRBD2; clone size: -; CDR3 DNA: TGTGCCAGCAGTTTATCACAAGGACTAGCGGGAGGGGAGACCCAGTACTTC; CDR3 protein: CASSLSQGLAGGETQYF
J gene: TRBJ1-2; V gene: TRBV7-9; D gene: -; clone size: -; CDR3 DNA: TGTGCCAGCAGCTCGGAGGGACTCGTCTTTGGCTACACCTTC; CDR3 protein: CASSSEGLVFGYTF
J gene: TRBJ1-2; V gene: TRBV10-3; D gene: TRBD1; clone size: -; CDR3 DNA: TGTGCCATCAGTGAGTCGACAGGGGGCAGTTATGGCTACACCTTC; CDR3 protein: CAISESTGGSYGYTF
J gene: TRBJ2-3; V gene: TRBV30; D gene: -; clone size: -; CDR3 DNA: TGTGCCTGGAGTGTACTTTGGGCGGCCCCGGGAGGCACAGATACGCAGTATTTT; CDR3 protein: CAWSVLWAAPGGTDTQYF
J gene: TRBJ2-5; V gene: TRBV19; D gene: -; clone size: few; CDR3 DNA: TGTGCCAGTAGTTCCCCAGGGGAGGGGAGGGAGACCCAGTACTTC; CDR3 protein: CASSSPGEGRETQYF
J gene: TRBJ2-7; V gene: TRBV5-1; D gene: -; clone size: many; CDR3 DNA: TGCGCCAGCAGCTTGGACCAGGGTACCTACGAGCAGTACTTC; CDR3 protein: CASSLDQGTYEQYF
J gene: TRBJ1-1; V gene: TRBV11-3; D gene: TRBD1; clone size: few; CDR3 DNA: TGTGCCAGCAGCTTGGGGGGACAGGGGAGCACTGAAGCTTTCTTT; CDR3 protein: CASSLGGQGSTEAFF
J gene: TRBJ2-7; V gene: TRBV29-1; D gene: -; clone size: -; CDR3 DNA: TGCAGCGTCCTATTTCGACAGGAGCCCTCCTACGAGCAGTACTTC; CDR3 protein: CSVLFRQEPSYEQYF